What follows describes a single TCR beta chain. Its cognate antigen is unknown. Compared with germline, one end of the junction differs, possibly owing to a read error. The method was immunoSEQ multiplex PCR; TCRdb's version includes in-frame clones alone and lacks a portion of them. The sample consists of around 59,000 clones, about 94% of them appearing once. The data are from a study of human versus mouse CDR3 diversity and MHC coevolution. As for the study in general: Each sample yielded about 0.6 x 10^7 to 1.8 x 10^7 valid reads.

The germline CDR1 and CDR2 sequences are SNHLY and FYNNEI. There are 16 residues in the CDR3. Points from the study as a whole: Human T cells were selected on six MHC II alleles.

Naive CD4 T cells, CD45RO-negative and CD62L-positive, were flow-sorted from PBMCs. Specimen: naive CD4+ T cells from blood. Subset described: CD45RO-negative CD62L-positive naive CD4 T cells. The chain uses TRBV2 and TRBJ2-5, with 7 bases identical to TRBD2. The sequence was collected from a person between 55 and 70 years old in good health. CDR3 in amino acids: CVSSPRVAGGQETQYF. The CDR3 nucleotides read TGTGTCAGCAGTCCCCGGGTAGCGGGCGGTCAAGAGACCCAGTACTTC. The full variable domain, its missing parts supplied by reference TRBV2 and TRBJ2-5, is EPEVTQTPSHQVTQMGQEVILRCVPISNHLYFYWYRQILGQKVEFLVSFYNNEISEKSEIFDDQFSVERPDGSNFTLKIRSTKLEDSAMYFCVSSPRVAGGQETQYFGPGTRLLVL.